The T cell receptor (beta chain) described here comes from a study of graft-versus-host responses after intestinal transplantation. For this clone: Antigen specificity is unknown.

Generated by immunoSEQ multiplex PCR, the TCRdb table keeps only in-frame clones and is missing some. The table records tens of thousands of clones, around nine tenths of them present only once. The V gene lost 3 bases and the J gene lost 7 bases, with 4 bases spanning the gap. This CDR3 is 11 amino acids long. The germline gives CDR1 SGHTA, CDR2 FQGNSA. The chain joins TRBV7-2 to TRBJ2-1; D gene uncertain. The sequencing here drew on unstimulated CD8+ T cells sorted from spleen or lymph node cells, taken before intestinal transplant. The origin of this receptor is a human donor who received an intestinal transplant. The CDR3 reads CASSFSNEQFF. The CDR3, as DNA: TGTGCCAGCAGCTTTTCTAATGAGCAGTTCTTC.